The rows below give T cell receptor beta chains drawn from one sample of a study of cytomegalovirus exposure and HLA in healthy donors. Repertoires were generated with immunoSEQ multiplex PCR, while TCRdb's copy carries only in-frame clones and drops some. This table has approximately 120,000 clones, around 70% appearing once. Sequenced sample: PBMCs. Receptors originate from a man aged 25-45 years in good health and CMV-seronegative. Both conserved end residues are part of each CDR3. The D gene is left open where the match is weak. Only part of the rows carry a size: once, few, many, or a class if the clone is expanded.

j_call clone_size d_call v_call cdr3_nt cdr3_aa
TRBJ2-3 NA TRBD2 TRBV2 TGTGCCAGCAAAATAGGACTAGCGGGAGCAGATACGCAGTATTTT CASKIGLAGADTQYF
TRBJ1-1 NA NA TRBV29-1 TGCAGCTCAACTCTCGGTGGTCCGGAAGCTTTCTTT CSSTLGGPEAFF
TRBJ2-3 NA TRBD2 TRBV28 TGTGCCAGCAGTTTTTCCCTGCGCGGGGGGTTCAGAGATACGCAGTATTTT CASSFSLRGGFRDTQYF
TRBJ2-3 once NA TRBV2 TGTGCCAGCAGGGGTACTAGCTGGGGCACAGATACGCAGTATTTT CASRGTSWGTDTQYF
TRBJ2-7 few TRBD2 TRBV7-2 TGTGCCAGCAGCTTAGGTGGGTCGGGGGGGATCGGCGAGCAGTACTTC CASSLGGSGGIGEQYF
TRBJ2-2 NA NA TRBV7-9 TGTGCCAGCAGCCCGCGCTCCGGGGAGCTGTTTTTT CASSPRSGELFF
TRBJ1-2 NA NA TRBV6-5 TGTGCCGCCCTGGCCGTAGACAGCTATGGCTACACCTTC CAALAVDSYGYTF
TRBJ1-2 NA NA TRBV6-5 TGTGCCAGCAGTTACGGGGGCCCGGGGTATGGCTACACCTTC CASSYGGPGYGYTF
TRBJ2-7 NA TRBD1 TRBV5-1 TGCGCCAGCAGAGGCGGACAGGGGGAATCGTACGAGCAGTACTTC CASRGGQGESYEQYF
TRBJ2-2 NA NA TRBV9 TGTGCCAGCAGCTTCCAGGGTAACACCGGGGAGCTGTTTTTT CASSFQGNTGELFF
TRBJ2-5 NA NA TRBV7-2 TGTGCCAGCAGCTTAGCGGGGGCCCAGGAGACCCAGTACTTC CASSLAGAQETQYF
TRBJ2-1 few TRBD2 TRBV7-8 TGTGCCAGCAGCACCCCCGGGACTAGCGGTCCCAATGAGCAGTTCTTC CASSTPGTSGPNEQFF
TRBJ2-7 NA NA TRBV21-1 TGTGCCAGCAGCCAGGGGGCCATCGACGAGCAGTACTTC CASSQGAIDEQYF
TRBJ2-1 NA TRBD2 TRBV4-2 TGTGCCAGCAGCCAAGGTAATAGCGGGAGCTATGAGCAGTTCTTC CASSQGNSGSYEQFF
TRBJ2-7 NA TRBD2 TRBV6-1 TGTGCCAGCAGACAAATAGCGGGAGCCTACGAGCAGTACTTC CASRQIAGAYEQYF
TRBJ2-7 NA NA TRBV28 TGTGCCAGCAGTTTAGGGAGCTCCTACGAGCAGTACTTC CASSLGSSYEQYF
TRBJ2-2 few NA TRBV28 TGTGCCAGCGGCGGGGTCGTAGTTCGCTCGCGGGAGCTGTTTTTT CASGGVVVRSRELFF
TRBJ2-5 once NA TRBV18 TGTGCCAGCTCACCCCTGGGCGAGGGTCAAGAGACCCAGTACTTC CASSPLGEGQETQYF
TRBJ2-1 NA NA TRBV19 TGTGCCAGTAGTATAGAACGGGACATTGAGCAGTTCTTC CASSIERDIEQFF
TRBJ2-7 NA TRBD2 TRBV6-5 TGTGCCAGCAGTTGGGGACTAGCGGGAGGTAGCTACGAGCAGTACTTC CASSWGLAGGSYEQYF
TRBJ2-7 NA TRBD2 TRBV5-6 TGTGCCAGCAGGTCACTAGCGGGATACGAGCAGTACTTC CASRSLAGYEQYF
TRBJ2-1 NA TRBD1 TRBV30 TGTGCCTGGAGTGAGACAGGGGGCGCGTTGAATAAGCAGTTCTTC CAWSETGGALNKQFF
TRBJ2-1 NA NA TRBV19 TGTGCCACCAGCTCCAGTGGAGGGGCAGACAATGAGCAGTTCTTC CATSSSGGADNEQFF
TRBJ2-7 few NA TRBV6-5 TGTGCCAGTTCCCAGGGGGGCGAGCAGTACTTC CASSQGGEQYF
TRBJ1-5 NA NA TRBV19 TGTGCCAGTAGTCCGACCGGGACAATCCAGCCCCAGCATTTT CASSPTGTIQPQHF
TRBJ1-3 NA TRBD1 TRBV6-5 TGTGCCAGCAGCCGGACAGGCGGAAACACCATATATTTT CASSRTGGNTIYF
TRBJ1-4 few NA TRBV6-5 TGTGCCAGCAGAGGCGGGGTCCCGCAGGCAAAACTGTTTTTT CASRGGVPQAKLFF
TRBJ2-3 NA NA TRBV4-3 TGCGCCAGCAGCCAAGGAGGGCCACAAGATACGCAGTATTTT CASSQGGPQDTQYF
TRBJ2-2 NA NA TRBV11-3 TGTGCCAGCAGCTCAGGATCCGGGGAGCTGTTTTTT CASSSGSGELFF
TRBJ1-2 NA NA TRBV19 TGTGCCAGTAGTATCGCCCAGGGGTCGTACGGCTACACCTTC CASSIAQGSYGYTF
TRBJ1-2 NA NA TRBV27 TGTGCCAGCAGTTTCGGCCAGGGTACGGGTGGCTACACCTTC CASSFGQGTGGYTF
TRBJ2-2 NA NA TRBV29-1 TGCACCTGTCGGGACTCCGAGAACACCGGGGAGCTGTTTTTT CTCRDSENTGELFF
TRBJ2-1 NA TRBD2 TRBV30 TGTGCCTGGAGTGTATGGGGATCCGGGAGGGTCGACAATGAGCAGTTCTTC CAWSVWGSGRVDNEQFF
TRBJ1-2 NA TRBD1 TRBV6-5 TGTGCCAGCAGTTACCACAGGGGGCGGAGTGGCTACACCTTC CASSYHRGRSGYTF
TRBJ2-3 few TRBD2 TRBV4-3 TGCGCCAGCAGCCAACTAGCGGGGTCTTCAGATACGCAGTATTTT CASSQLAGSSDTQYF
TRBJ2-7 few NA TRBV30 TGTGCCTGGAGTGCGGGTAATACGGGCTACGAGCAGTACTTC CAWSAGNTGYEQYF
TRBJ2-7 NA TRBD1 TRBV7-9 TGTGCCAGCAGCTCTAGACAGGGGCTGAACTACGAGCAGTACTTC CASSSRQGLNYEQYF
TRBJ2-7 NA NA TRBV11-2 TGTGCCAGCAGAAGAGACCCAGTATCGGGCGAGCAGTACTTC CASRRDPVSGEQYF
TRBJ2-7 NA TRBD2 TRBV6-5 TGTGCCAGCAGTCCTCAACGCGGGAGCTCCTACGAGCAGTACTTC CASSPQRGSSYEQYF
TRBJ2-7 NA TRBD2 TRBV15 TGTGCCACCAGCCTAGCGGGAGCGGAGGAGCAGTACTTC CATSLAGAEEQYF
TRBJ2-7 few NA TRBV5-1 TGCGCCAGCAGCCCGGTGGGGGGGGGCTATATCTACGAGCAGTACTTC CASSPVGGGYIYEQYF
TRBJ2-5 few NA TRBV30 TGTGCCTGGATGCGTCTTAGTGGAGAGACCCAGTACTTC CAWMRLSGETQYF
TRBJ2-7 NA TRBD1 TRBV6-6 TGTGCCAGCAGCATACCCCGACAGGGTCGGGGAGAGCAGTACTTC CASSIPRQGRGEQYF
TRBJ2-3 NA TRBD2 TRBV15 TGTGCCACCAGCAGGGTTGGCGGGGGGGTCACAGATACGCAGTATTTT CATSRVGGGVTDTQYF
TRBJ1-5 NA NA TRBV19 TGTGCCAGTAGTCGGGACACCCTTAGCAATCAGCCCCAGCATTTT CASSRDTLSNQPQHF
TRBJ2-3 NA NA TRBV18 TGTGCCAGCTCACCAGAGGGGGTGGCAGATACGCAGTATTTT CASSPEGVADTQYF
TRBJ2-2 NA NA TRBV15 TGTGCCACCAGCAGAGATACTAGTGGTAGCACCGGGGAGCTGTTTTTT CATSRDTSGSTGELFF
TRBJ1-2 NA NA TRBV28 TGTGCCAGCAGTTTATCCAGGGGCTATGGCTACACCTTC CASSLSRGYGYTF
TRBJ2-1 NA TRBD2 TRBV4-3 TGCGCCAGCAGCCGAACGAGAGGCGGGAGCTATTACAATGAGCAGTTCTTC CASSRTRGGSYYNEQFF
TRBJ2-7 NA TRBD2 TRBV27 TGTGCCAGCAGTGCCGCGGGGGGAGCCCCTTACGAGCAGTACTTC CASSAAGGAPYEQYF
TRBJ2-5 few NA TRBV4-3 TGCGCCAGCAGCCAAGATCTGAACAGTCAAGAGACCCAGTACTTC CASSQDLNSQETQYF